Listed here are 14 T cell receptor beta chains from one sample, sequenced in a study of T cell repertoires in cytomegalovirus infection. A single record per CDR3 protein comes from TCRdb applying MiXCR to the reads. Counted here are around 250,000 distinct CDR3 sequences, about a sixth occurring once; the ten biggest clones make up around 47%. The specimen was CD8+ T cells from PBMCs. These receptors all come from a human donor in good health (CMV status not recorded). Some clones in this sample may be carry-over from other donors' samples.

The rearrangement links TRBV19 to TRBJ2-7, with TRBD1 as a possible D gene (6 bases). V lost 5 bases and J 3 bases, leaving 14 bases between the germline ends. Germline CDR1 LNHDA, CDR2 SQIVND (reference sequence). There are 14 residues in the CDR3. The CDR3 DNA sequence: TGTGCCAGTAGTGCCGCCGGGACACTCTACGAGCAGTACTTC. The encoded protein is CASSAAGTLYEQYF.

J is TRBJ2-1 and V is TRBV29-1; 7 bases are a match to TRBD2. This CDR3 contains 15 residues. The germline gives CDR1 SQVTM, CDR2 ANQGSEA. The J segment lost 6 bases and the V segment lost 1 base, leaving 9 bases of the junction unmatched. The CDR3 reads CSVEGLAAVGNEQFF. CDR3 bases: TGCAGCGTTGAAGGTCTAGCGGCGGTTGGCAATGAGCAGTTCTTC.

This sequence joins TRBV19 and TRBJ2-7; 9 nucleotides agree with TRBD1. With 6 bases clipped from V and 2 bases from J, the junction kept 8 bases outside the gene matches. The CDR3 spans 15 residues. The germline V gene encodes CDR1 LNHDA and CDR2 SQIVND (reference sequence). The CDR3: CASSAGTGSAYEQYF. In DNA form, the CDR3 reads TGTGCCAGTAGCGCAGGGACAGGGAGTGCCTACGAGCAGTACTTC.

Only a few counts were recorded for this clonotype. The rearrangement links TRBV5-6 to TRBJ2-1; TRBD2 matches at 9 bases. This CDR3 spans 17 amino acids. Germline-derived CDR1 and CDR2 are SGHDT and YYEEEE. V lost 3 bases and J lost 9; bases outside the gene matches: 16. The CDR3 protein is CASSSRPSGGTRGEQFF. CDR3 in DNA: TGTGCCAGCAGCTCCCGGCCAAGCGGGGGGACTCGGGGTGAGCAGTTCTTC.

Many counts were recorded for this clonotype. The chain combines TRBV28 with TRBJ2-1; no firm D call. V was shortened by 6 bases and J by 4 bases, with 4 bases between the two germline ends. Looked up from germline, CDR1 is MDHEN and CDR2 is SYDVKM. The CDR3 totals 11 residues. The chain's CDR3 is CASSRYNEQFF. CDR3 DNA: TGTGCCAGCAGCCGATACAATGAGCAGTTCTTC.

The sample holds a few counts of this clonotype. The genes are TRBV7-6 and TRBJ1-1; D unclear. The V and J ends lost 3 bases and 0 bases respectively, with 8 bases between them. CDR3 length: 14 amino acids. Per germline, CDR1 SGHVS and CDR2 FNYEAQ. CDR3 sequence (DNA): TGTGCCAGCAGCTTTTCCAGAGTGAACACTGAAGCTTTCTTT. This sequence encodes CASSFSRVNTEAFF.

In its sample, this clonotype was seen many times. The chain uses TRBV7-9 and TRBJ2-5; 9 positions match TRBD1. The CDR3 sequence is 15 residues long. The germline gives CDR1 SEHNR, CDR2 FQNEAQ (reference sequence). V lost 5 bases, J lost 5 bases, and 9 bases stayed unmatched. The CDR3 DNA reads TGTGCCAGCAGCCCCGGACAGGGGCTCATGGAGACCCAGTACTTC. Translation: CASSPGQGLMETQYF.

This clonotype was seen a handful of times. V gene TRBV20-1 combines with J gene TRBJ1-2, with D uncertain. Germline CDR1 and CDR2: DFQATT and SNEGSKA (reference sequence). This CDR3 is built from 12 residues. V lost 3 bases and J 2 bases, leaving 7 bases between the germline ends. CDR3 loop: CSASAGNYGYTF. For the CDR3, the DNA is TGCAGTGCTAGCGCGGGGAACTATGGCTACACCTTC.

To note about this clonotype: One base away lies a much larger clone, so this may be a sequencing read error. The chain recombines TRBV20-1 with TRBJ1-2; no reliable D call. V dropped 4 bases and J dropped 8 bases, with 11 bases sitting between them. Germline CDR1 is DFQATT and CDR2 is SNEGSKA (reference sequence). The length of the CDR3 is 11 residues. The CDR3 DNA sequence: TGCAGTGCTACCCACACTTGGGGCTACACCTTC. Amino acids: CSATHTWGYTF.

This rearrangement joins TRBV9 to TRBJ2-1; 10 bases map to TRBD2. Germline trimming cut 3 bases from V and 3 bases from J; bases unmatched to any gene: 6. Germline V gives CDR1 SGDLS, CDR2 YYNGEE. The CDR3 runs 16 residues. The CDR3 DNA sequence: TGTGCCAGCAGCGAAATTAGCGGGGGGAACTACAATGAGCAGTTCTTC. Its protein is CASSEISGGNYNEQFF.

This clonotype was detected many times. The V gene is TRBV6-5, the J gene TRBJ2-7; 10 bases agree with TRBD2. The J segment lost 7 bases and the V segment lost 2 bases, leaving 8 bases of the junction unmatched. CDR1 MNHEY and CDR2 SVGAGI come from the germline V gene. The length of the CDR3 is 15 residues. The CDR3 loop reads CASSYSTSGAGEQYF. As DNA, the CDR3 is TGTGCCAGCAGTTACAGTACTAGCGGGGCGGGGGAGCAGTACTTC.

The table lists this clonotype with a few counts. The gene calls are TRBV28 and TRBJ2-3; no reliable D call. Germline CDR1 and CDR2: MDHEN and SYDVKM. V lost 4 bases and J 1 base, leaving 6 bases between the germline ends. There are 13 residues in the CDR3. CDR3 nucleotide sequence: TGTGCCAGCAGTTATATGGGCACAGATACGCAGTATTTT. Protein sequence: CASSYMGTDTQYF. The full variable domain, completed using reference TRBV28 and TRBJ2-3, is DVKVTQSSRYLVKRTGEKVFLECVQDMDHENMFWYRQDPGLGLRLIYFSYDVKMKEKGDIPEGYSVSREKKERFSLILESASTNQTSMYLCASSYMGTDTQYFGPGTRLTVL.

This clonotype has more than one count but fewer than ten. This chain connects TRBV7-9 to TRBJ2-1; perhaps TRBD1 as D (7 bases). The germline V and J ends were trimmed by 5 bases and 8 bases, with 13 bases remaining between them. Germline V gene sequence: CDR1 SEHNR, CDR2 FQNEAQ (reference sequence). This CDR3 contains 13 residues. CDR3 loop: CASSPGGRHEQFF. In nucleotides, the CDR3 is TGTGCCAGCAGCCCAGGGGGGCGTCATGAGCAGTTCTTC.

There are many counts of this clonotype. The V and J genes are TRBV7-2 and TRBJ1-1; D gene uncertain. CDR3 size: 13 residues. Germline V gene sequence: CDR1 SGHTA, CDR2 FQGNSA. V lost 1 base and J lost 3, with 6 bases in between. The CDR3 loop is CASSLGLDTEAFF. The CDR3, as DNA: TGTGCCAGCAGCTTAGGTCTGGACACTGAAGCTTTCTTT.